The present entry profiles one T cell receptor (beta chain) with its context. These data belong to a study of T cell responses to AZD1222 COVID-19 vaccine. The method was immunoSEQ multiplex PCR; TCRdb's version includes in-frame clones alone and lacks a portion of them. The repertoire consists of approximately 73,000 clones, with roughly 80% occurring once and the leading ten covering approximately 2.8%. CDR1 and CDR2 from the germline V gene are SGHDT and YYEEEE. V lost 2 bases, J lost 1 base, and 12 bases lay in between. CDR3 size: 15 residues. The sample consisted of peripheral blood, taken on day 0 of AZD1222 vaccination. The origin of this receptor is an adult in good health. This chain uses TRBV5-6 with TRBJ1-1; D call uncertain. This CDR3 is CASSLSGSQNTEAFF. The CDR3 coding sequence is TGTGCCAGCAGCTTAAGTGGCAGTCAGAACACTGAAGCTTTCTTT.